A selection of T cell receptor beta chains follows, all from one sample in a study of T cells expressing NK-cell markers. TCRdb re-called the 5' RACE reads and catalogs CDR3 proteins one per entry, DNA excluded. The sample data list 130,000 to 150,000 distinct CDR3 sequences. The sequenced sample was blood T cells: a sorted CD56 or NKG2C T cell subset, CD4+ or CD8+ T cells, or bulk PBMC T cells (not recorded which). The source is a man aged 18 to 30 in good health. Both conserved end residues are part of each CDR3. The order of the fields is J gene, V gene, CDR3 protein.

J: TRBJ2-1
V: TRBV7-2
CDR3: CASGLSVAGINNEQFF

J: TRBJ2-3
V: TRBV6-1
CDR3: CASRAEIRSYGSVTDTQYF

J: TRBJ2-2
V: TRBV7-8
CDR3: CASSLARQANTGELFF

J: TRBJ2-2
V: TRBV6-1
CDR3: CAIRAGGSGELFF

J: TRBJ2-7
V: TRBV28
CDR3: CASSLRDSYEQYF

J: TRBJ2-2
V: TRBV29-1
CDR3: CSVHGEDGELFF

J: TRBJ1-1
V: TRBV25-1
CDR3: CASSGGGARSTEAFF

J: TRBJ2-3
V: TRBV28
CDR3: CASSSSTGTSGMFVGTDTQYF

J: TRBJ1-2
V: TRBV5-1
CDR3: CASSLTGTGSLIYGYTF

J: TRBJ2-5
V: TRBV3-1
CDR3: CASSHDRLADQETQYF

J: TRBJ1-1
V: TRBV18
CDR3: CASSPDRGTEAFF

J: TRBJ2-3
V: TRBV3-1
CDR3: CASSHPLQDSVGADTQYF

J: TRBJ2-1
V: TRBV27
CDR3: CASATGNEQFF

J: TRBJ2-7
V: TRBV5-5
CDR3: CASSLDRSYEQYF

J: TRBJ2-1
V: TRBV10-3
CDR3: CASLSAFNEQFF

J: TRBJ2-7
V: TRBV14
CDR3: CASSQGLAGFYEQYF

J: TRBJ2-1
V: TRBV29-1
CDR3: CSVEGRVNEQFF

J: TRBJ2-5
V: TRBV28
CDR3: CASSFKVLGTQYF

J: TRBJ2-7
V: TRBV12-3/TRBV12-4
CDR3: CASSPPRQGVHEQYF

J: TRBJ2-7
V: TRBV4-3
CDR3: CASSQDSPPDRSSYEQYF

J: TRBJ2-1
V: TRBV7-6
CDR3: CASSLGDRGVDEQFF

J: TRBJ2-7
V: TRBV11-3
CDR3: CASSLGGTGDYPGTSDAYEQYF

J: TRBJ1-2
V: TRBV9
CDR3: CASSVGTDYGYTF

J: TRBJ2-7
V: TRBV29-1
CDR3: CSVEGLAGENEQYF

J: TRBJ2-5
V: TRBV19
CDR3: CASTQRGSGETQYF

J: TRBJ2-1
V: TRBV20-1
CDR3: CSAALAGESNEQFF

J: TRBJ2-7
V: TRBV20-1
CDR3: CSASDPRLIGGPYEQYF

J: TRBJ2-1
V: TRBV28
CDR3: CASSFRTSGNNEQFF

J: TRBJ1-2
V: TRBV29-1
CDR3: CSVEDPEGASGYTF

J: TRBJ2-1
V: TRBV29-1
CDR3: CSVDRLSNEQFF

J: TRBJ2-4
V: TRBV27
CDR3: CASSLGQGNIAKNIQYF

J: TRBJ2-3
V: TRBV29-1
CDR3: CSVERTSGRSDTQYF

J: TRBJ1-1
V: TRBV19
CDR3: CASSIGLSAFF

J: TRBJ1-1
V: TRBV7-8
CDR3: CASSLGRRGPMNTEAFF

J: TRBJ2-5
V: TRBV28
CDR3: CASSPSWTGKETQYF

J: TRBJ2-2
V: TRBV30
CDR3: CAWNEAGGPGELFF

J: TRBJ2-4
V: TRBV2
CDR3: CASSGDENIQYF